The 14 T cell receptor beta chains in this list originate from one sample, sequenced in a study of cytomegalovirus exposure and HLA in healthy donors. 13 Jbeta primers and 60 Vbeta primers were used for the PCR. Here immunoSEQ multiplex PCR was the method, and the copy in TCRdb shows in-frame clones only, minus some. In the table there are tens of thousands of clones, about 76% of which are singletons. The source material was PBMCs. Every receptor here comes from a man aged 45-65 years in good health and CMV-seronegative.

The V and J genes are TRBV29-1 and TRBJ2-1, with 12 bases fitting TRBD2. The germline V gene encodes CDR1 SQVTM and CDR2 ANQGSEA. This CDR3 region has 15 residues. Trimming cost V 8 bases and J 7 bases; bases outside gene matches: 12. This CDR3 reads CSPRLAGVNNNEQFF. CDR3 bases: TGCAGCCCTAGACTAGCGGGGGTAAATAATAATGAGCAGTTCTTC.

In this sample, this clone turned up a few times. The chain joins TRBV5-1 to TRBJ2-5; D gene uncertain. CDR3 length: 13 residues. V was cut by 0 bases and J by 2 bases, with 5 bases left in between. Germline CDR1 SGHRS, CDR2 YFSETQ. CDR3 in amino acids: CASSLDLQETQYF. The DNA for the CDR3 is TGCGCCAGCAGCTTGGACTTGCAAGAGACCCAGTACTTC.

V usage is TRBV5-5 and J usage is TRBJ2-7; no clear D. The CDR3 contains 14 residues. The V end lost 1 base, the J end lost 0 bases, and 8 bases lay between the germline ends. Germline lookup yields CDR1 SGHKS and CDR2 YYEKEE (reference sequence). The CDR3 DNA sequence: TGTGCCAGCAGCTTGACAGAAAGCTCCTACGAGCAGTACTTC. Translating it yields CASSLTESSYEQYF.

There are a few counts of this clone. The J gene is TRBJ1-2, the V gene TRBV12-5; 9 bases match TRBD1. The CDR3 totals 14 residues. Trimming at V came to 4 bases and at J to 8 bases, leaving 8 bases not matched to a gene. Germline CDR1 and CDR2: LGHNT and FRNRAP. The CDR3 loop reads CASGSGQGFLGYTF. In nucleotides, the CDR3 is TGTGCTAGTGGTTCGGGACAGGGCTTCTTGGGCTACACCTTC.

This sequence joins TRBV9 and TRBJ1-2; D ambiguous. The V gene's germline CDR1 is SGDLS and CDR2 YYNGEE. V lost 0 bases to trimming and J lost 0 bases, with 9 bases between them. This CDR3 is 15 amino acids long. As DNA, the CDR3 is TGTGCCAGCAGCGTAGACCCCGGGGCTAACTATGGCTACACCTTC. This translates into CASSVDPGANYGYTF. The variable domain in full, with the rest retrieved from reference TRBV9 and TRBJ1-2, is DSGVTQTPKHLITATGQRVTLRCSPRSGDLSVYWYQQSLDQGLQFLIQYYNGEERAKGNILERFSAQQFPDLHSELNLSSLELGDSALYFCASSVDPGANYGYTFGSGTRLTVV.

CDR3 protein: CASSPGLKRGSYEQYF. The CDR3 bases are TGTGCCAGCAGCCCGGGACTAAAGCGGGGCTCCTACGAGCAGTACTTC. The chain recombines TRBV11-1 with TRBJ2-7; TRBD2 aligns across 7 bases. The CDR3 consists of 16 residues. The germline CDR1 and CDR2 sequences are SGHAT and FQDESV (reference sequence). Germline trimming cut 5 bases from V and 0 bases from J; bases unmatched to any gene: 10.

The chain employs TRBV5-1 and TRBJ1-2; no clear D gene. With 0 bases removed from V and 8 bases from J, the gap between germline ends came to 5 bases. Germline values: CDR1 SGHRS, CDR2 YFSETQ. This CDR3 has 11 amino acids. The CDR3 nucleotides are TGCGCCAGCAGCTTGGGGGCGGGCTACACCTTC. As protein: CASSLGAGYTF.

In nucleotides, the CDR3 is TGTGCCTGGAGTGCTGACAGTAGCGGCACTGAAGCTTTCTTT. It yields the protein CAWSADSSGTEAFF. The chain joins TRBV30 to TRBJ1-1; the D gene is possibly TRBD1 (5 bases). The V gene lost 1 base and the J gene lost 4 bases, with 13 bases spanning the gap. Germline CDR1 reads GTSNPN; CDR2 reads SVGIG (reference sequence). The CDR3 loop spans 14 amino acids.

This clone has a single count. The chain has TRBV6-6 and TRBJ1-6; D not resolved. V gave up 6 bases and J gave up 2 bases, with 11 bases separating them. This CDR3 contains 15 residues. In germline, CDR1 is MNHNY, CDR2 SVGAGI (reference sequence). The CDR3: CASRSGRAYNSPLHF. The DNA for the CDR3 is TGTGCCAGCAGGTCCGGGCGGGCCTATAATTCACCCCTCCACTTT.

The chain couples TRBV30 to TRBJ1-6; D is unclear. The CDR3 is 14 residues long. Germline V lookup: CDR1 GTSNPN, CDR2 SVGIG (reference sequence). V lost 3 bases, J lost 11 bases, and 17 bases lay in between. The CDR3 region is CAWSHERGLPPLHF. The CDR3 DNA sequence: TGTGCCTGGAGCCACGAGCGGGGTTTGCCACCCCTCCACTTT.

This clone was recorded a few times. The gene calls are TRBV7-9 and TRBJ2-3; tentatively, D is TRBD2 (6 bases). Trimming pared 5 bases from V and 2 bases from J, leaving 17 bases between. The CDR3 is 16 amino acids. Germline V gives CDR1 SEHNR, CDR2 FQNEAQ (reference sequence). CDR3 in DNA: TGTGCCAGCAGCCCGCGGCGGGGCCGAAACACAGATACGCAGTATTTT. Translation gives CASSPRRGRNTDTQYF. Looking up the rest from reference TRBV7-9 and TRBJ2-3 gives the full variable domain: DTGVSQNPRHKITKRGQNVTFRCDPISEHNRLYWYRQTLGQGPEFLTYFQNEAQLEKSRLLSDRFSAERPKGSFSTLEIQRTEQGDSAMYLCASSPRRGRNTDTQYFGPGTRLTVL.

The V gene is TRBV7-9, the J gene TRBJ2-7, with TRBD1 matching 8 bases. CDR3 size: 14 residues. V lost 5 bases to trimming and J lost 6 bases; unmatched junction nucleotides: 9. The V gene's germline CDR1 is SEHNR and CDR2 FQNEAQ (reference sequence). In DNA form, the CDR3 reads TGTGCCAGCAGCGCGCAAGGACAGGGTCGCGAGCAGTACTTC. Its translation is CASSAQGQGREQYF. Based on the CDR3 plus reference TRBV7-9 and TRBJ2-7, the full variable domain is DTGVSQNPRHKITKRGQNVTFRCDPISEHNRLYWYRQTLGQGPEFLTYFQNEAQLEKSRLLSDRFSAERPKGSFSTLEIQRTEQGDSAMYLCASSAQGQGREQYFGPGTRLTVT.

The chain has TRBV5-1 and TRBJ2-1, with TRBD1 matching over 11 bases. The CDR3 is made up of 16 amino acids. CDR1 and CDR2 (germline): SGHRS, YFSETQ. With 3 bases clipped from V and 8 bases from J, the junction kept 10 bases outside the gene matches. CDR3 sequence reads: CASSWSGDRGFDEQFF. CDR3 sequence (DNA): TGCGCCAGCAGCTGGTCGGGGGACAGGGGGTTCGATGAGCAGTTCTTC.

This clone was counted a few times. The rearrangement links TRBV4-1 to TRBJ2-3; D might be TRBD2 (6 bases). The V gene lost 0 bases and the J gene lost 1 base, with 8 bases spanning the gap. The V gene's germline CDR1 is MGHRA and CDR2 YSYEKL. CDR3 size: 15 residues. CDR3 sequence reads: CASSQDGGGTDTQYF. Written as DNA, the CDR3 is TGCGCCAGCAGCCAAGATGGAGGGGGCACAGATACGCAGTATTTT.